The clone carrying this T cell receptor (beta chain) showed up just once. TCRdb's copy holds only in-frame clones and misses some; the assay was immunoSEQ multiplex PCR. The data show 100,000 or so clones, roughly 82% seen once. This entry comes from a study of T cell responses to AZD1222 COVID-19 vaccine. Study-level background: Second-dose schedules of about 4 or about 12 weeks were combined.

This clonotype originated in an adult in good health. This specimen was peripheral blood, taken on day 0 of AZD1222 vaccination.

CDR3 in amino acids: CASSPPPGGYTF. The CDR3 coding sequence is TGCGCCAGCAGCCCCCCTCCTGGTGGCTACACCTTC. The chain has TRBV5-1 and TRBJ1-2; D is unresolved. CDR3 length: 12 residues. Deletions cut 4 bases from V and 7 bases from J, with 11 bases between. Germline CDR1 is SGHRS and CDR2 is YFSETQ.